This T cell receptor beta chain was sequenced during a study of shared clonotypes between healthy human individuals (TCRdb year 2020). At the level of the whole study: A few men and a couple of women, aged 18 to 49 years, made up the cohort. Per donor, three plates each were used for CD4 naive and CD4 memory, two for CD8 naive, and one for CD8 memory. To estimate repertoire size and how much clonotypes are shared between individuals, the study performed deep sequencing of blood TCR repertoires from about five healthy adults. To increase sequencing depth and limit assay-specific biases, different laboratories used diverse techniques to prepare libraries and sequence TCR repertoires. Leukapheresis yielded between about 0.94 and 9.5 billion PBMCs per donor.

TCR CDR3 regions were amplified from genomic DNA by multiplex PCR using the deep immunoSEQ assay. For each cell subset, the extracted genomic DNA was distributed evenly across all wells of several immunoSEQ 96-well plates, and each plate served as one replicate. Each replicate PCR for sorted subsets received around 200 ng genomic DNA, equal to 28,000 or so T cell genomes. Purified libraries were measured with a Qubit 3.0 fluorometer, size-checked on a Bioanalyzer 2100, and measured again with the KAPA Library Quantification kit. A separate single-read 150-cycle Illumina NextSeq 550 flow cell was used to sequence each immunoSEQ 96-well plate. The study's own analysis went as follows. Because only junctional sequences without quality scores were contained in the immunoSEQ output, filtering matching that applied to full-length reads could not be performed. Sequences were annotated with PyIR, a Python wrapper for IgBLAST v1.9, and V/J genes and CDR3 were assigned using IMGT germline references. Reads were filtered out if the reads had weak V/J assignments (E-value above 1e-6), no CDR3, stop codons, out-of-frame junctions, or ambiguous translated residues. A V3J clonotype was defined by an identical inferred V gene, J gene, and CDR3 amino acid sequence. Percentage overlap between repertoires was calculated by dividing the number of shared unique clonotypes by the size of the smaller repertoire. RTK rarefaction, the Chao1 estimator, and Recon v2.1 estimates of unobserved clonotypes were used to assess repertoire richness. Generation probabilities for all TCRbeta clonotypes obtained by the gDNA method from a handful of donors were computed using OLGA. What TCRdb holds here is the immuneACCESS table cut down to in-frame rearrangements. Part of the clones is not present; checked against another copy, under half of the missing clones reflect an unresolved V gene, and the others are unexplained. V, J and clone size derive from that table, while D and trimming were established from the DNA sequence. Across this sample there are about 1 million clones, with more than 65% seen only once. The top ten hold nearly 1.5% of the sample.

Healthy HIV-negative adults with no recently reported acute infections or vaccinations were included as donors. Every donor was a Caucasian adult living in Nashville, Tennessee, USA. Magnetic negative selection was used to enrich CD4+ T cells, after which naive cells were positively selected on CD45RA and the negative fraction became the memory subset. After blood collection by leukapheresis, PBMCs were isolated using Ficoll-Histopaque density gradient centrifugation and then cryopreserved in the vapor phase of liquid nitrogen. Purity and quantity of every magnetically sorted T cell population were checked by analytical flow cytometry. Genomic DNA was isolated from each sorted fraction and quantified by UV absorbance on a Nanodrop 2000c. On the study overall, not on this receptor specifically: Because the study included a small number of donors, the genetic and exposure-history diversity represented was limited. Compared with non-shared clonotypes, the clonotypes found in all four sorted-subset donors had higher generation probabilities. Pairwise subsampling indicated that sequencing depth was expected to affect the degree of clonotype sharing among donors. Larger estimated clonotype richness was generally found for naive subsets than for memory subsets. Sampling was restricted to blood, and TCR repertoires in tissue are likely to differ from TCR repertoires in blood. Even with the large sequencing depth, rarefaction of the sorted-subset datasets indicated that sequencing was incomplete. Across four donors, approximately 5% of naive CD4, 3% to 4% of naive CD8, approximately 2.5% of memory CD4, and about 0.44% of memory CD8 clonotypes were shared.

Worth noting for this clone: No cognate antigen has been identified for it. No base-level quality is on record; no much larger clone is a single base apart.

The germline V gene encodes CDR1 LNHNV and CDR2 YYDKDF (reference sequence). V loses 6 bases of germline sequence and J loses 1 base, and the interval between the two ends is 12 bases. Reading from cysteine to phenylalanine, the CDR3 counts 15 amino acids. Only the CDR3 DNA stays, 45 bases, in frame from base 1. This sequence was found in a man younger than 35 in good health. What was sequenced was memory CD4+ T cells sorted from blood. This specimen's cell subset or site label, per the study, means: CD45RA-negative fraction. The rearrangement combines TRBV15 with TRBJ2-2; a confident D gene designation cannot be given. The bases read TGTGCCACCAGGTTGGATAGCCAGAACACCGGGGAGCTGTTTTTT. Its protein reads: CATRLDSQNTGELFF.